The present entry profiles one T cell receptor (beta chain) with its context. Its matching antigen is unknown. This sample is part of a study of response to subunit inactivated influenza vaccine. TCRdb fed the RT-PCR reads into MiXCR, producing one record per CDR3 protein. This repertoire shows some 300,000 distinct CDR3 sequences, around 20% found once; its top ten account for about a tenth. Overall study findings and caveats: The authors suggested that few new T cells are recruited per seasonal influenza vaccination.

The material sequenced was PBMCs from blood, taken about 20 months after vaccination. This receptor was taken from a man aged 50-75 years who received an inactivated influenza vaccine.

CDR3 DNA: TGTGCCAGCAGGCGCCGGACAGGGAACCCCCTCGGAGAGACCCAGTACTTC. This gives the protein CASRRRTGNPLGETQYF. This chain uses TRBV6-2 or TRBV6-3 with TRBJ2-5; 8 bases align to TRBD1. This CDR3 has 17 amino acids. V gave up 6 bases and J gave up 4 bases; unmatched junction bases: 16. Germline V gene lookup returns CDR1 MNHEY and CDR2 SVGEGT.